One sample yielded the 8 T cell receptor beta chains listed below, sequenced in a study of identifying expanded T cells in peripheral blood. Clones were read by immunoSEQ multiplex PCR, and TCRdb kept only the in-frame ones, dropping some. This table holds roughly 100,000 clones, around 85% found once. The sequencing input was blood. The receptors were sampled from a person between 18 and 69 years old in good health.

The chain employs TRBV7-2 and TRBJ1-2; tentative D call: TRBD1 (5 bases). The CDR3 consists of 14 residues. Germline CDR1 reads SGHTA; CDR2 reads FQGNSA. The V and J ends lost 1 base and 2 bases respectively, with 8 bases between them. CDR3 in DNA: TGTGCCAGCAGCTTAGAGAGGGGCAACTATGGCTACACCTTC. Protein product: CASSLERGNYGYTF.

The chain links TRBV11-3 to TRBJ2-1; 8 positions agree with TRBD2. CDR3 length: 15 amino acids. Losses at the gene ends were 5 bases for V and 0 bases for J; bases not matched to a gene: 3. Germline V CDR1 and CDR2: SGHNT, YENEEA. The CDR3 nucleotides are TGTGCCAGCAGCCCCGGGAGGGGCTCCTACAATGAGCAGTTCTTC. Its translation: CASSPGRGSYNEQFF.

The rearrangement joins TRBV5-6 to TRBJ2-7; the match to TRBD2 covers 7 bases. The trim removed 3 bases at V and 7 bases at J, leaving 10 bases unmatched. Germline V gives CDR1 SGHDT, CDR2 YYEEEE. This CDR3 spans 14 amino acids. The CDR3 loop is CASSSGLEPLEQYF. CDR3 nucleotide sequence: TGTGCCAGCAGCTCCGGACTAGAGCCCTTAGAGCAGTACTTC. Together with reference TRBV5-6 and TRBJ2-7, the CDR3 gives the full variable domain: DAGVTQSPTHLIKTRGQQVTLRCSPKSGHDTVSWYQQALGQGPQFIFQYYEEEERQRGNFPDRFSGHQFPNYSSELNVNALLLGDSALYLCASSSGLEPLEQYFGPGTRLTVT.

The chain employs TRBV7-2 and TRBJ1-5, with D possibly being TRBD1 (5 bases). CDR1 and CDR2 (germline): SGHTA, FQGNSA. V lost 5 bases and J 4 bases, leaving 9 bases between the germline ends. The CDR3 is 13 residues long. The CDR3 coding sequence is TGTGCCAGCAGCCCAGGGAGTAATCAGCCCCAGCATTTT. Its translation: CASSPGSNQPQHF.

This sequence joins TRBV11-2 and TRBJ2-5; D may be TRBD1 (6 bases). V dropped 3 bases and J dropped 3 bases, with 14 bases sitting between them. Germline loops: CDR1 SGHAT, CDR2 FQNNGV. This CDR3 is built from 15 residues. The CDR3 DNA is TGTGCCAGCAGCTTGATGGGGGCGGTAAAAGAGACCCAGTACTTC. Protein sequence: CASSLMGAVKETQYF.

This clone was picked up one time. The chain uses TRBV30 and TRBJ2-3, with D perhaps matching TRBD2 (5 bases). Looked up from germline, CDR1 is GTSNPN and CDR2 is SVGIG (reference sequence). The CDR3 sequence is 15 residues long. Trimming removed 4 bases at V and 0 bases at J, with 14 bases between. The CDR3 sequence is CAWTIHGLSTDTQYF. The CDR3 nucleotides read TGTGCCTGGACCATTCACGGACTCAGCACAGATACGCAGTATTTT.

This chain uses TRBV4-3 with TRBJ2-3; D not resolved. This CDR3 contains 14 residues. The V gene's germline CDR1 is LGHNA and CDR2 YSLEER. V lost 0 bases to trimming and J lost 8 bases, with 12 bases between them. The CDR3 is CASSQDGDLGTQYF. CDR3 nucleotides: TGCGCCAGCAGCCAAGACGGAGACTTGGGTACGCAGTATTTT.

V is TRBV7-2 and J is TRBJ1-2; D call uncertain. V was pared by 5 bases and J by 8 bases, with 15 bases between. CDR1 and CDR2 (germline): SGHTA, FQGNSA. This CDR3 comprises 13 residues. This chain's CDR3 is CASSPKASGGYTF. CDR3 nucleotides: TGTGCCAGCAGCCCTAAAGCCAGCGGGGGCTACACCTTC.